This T cell receptor beta chain was found in a study of T cell changes during pregnancy in multiple sclerosis. This CDR3 has 19 residues. CDR1 and CDR2 (germline): KGHSH, LQKENI. With V trimmed by 4 bases and J by 4 bases, 12 bases remained unmatched. Sequencing used immunoSEQ multiplex PCR; TCRdb keeps in-frame clones, though not all of them. Counted here are 60,000 to 85,000 clones, roughly 92% occurring once; the ten biggest clones make up 3% to 4.5%. The source was peripheral blood, collected after pregnancy. The source of this sequence is a female donor in good health, enrolled as a control in a pregnancy study. This chain links TRBV18 with TRBJ2-1; 14 bases map to TRBD2. DNA for the CDR3: TGTGCCAGCTCACTTACCCCGGGACTAGCGGGGGTGGAGTACAATGAGCAGTTCTTC. Translated: CASSLTPGLAGVEYNEQFF.